What follows describes a single T cell receptor beta chain. Its specificity is not known. The donors were members of the approximately 130-subject validation cohort (separate from the approximately 670-subject first cohort). The protocol was immunoSEQ multiplex PCR, while the TCRdb copy is restricted to in-frame clones and leaves out a portion. The sample yields about 160,000 clones, approximately 87% seen once. This entry belongs to a study of cytomegalovirus exposure and HLA in healthy donors. Germline lookup yields CDR1 SEHNR and CDR2 FQNEAQ (reference sequence). V was pared by 5 bases and J by 1 base, with 5 bases of the junction left unmatched. The CDR3 length is 15 residues. General study points: Cytomegalovirus status was reportedly diagnosed by the classifier with high specificity and sensitivity. TCR clusters originating in the first cohort tended to co-occur in the approximately 120 validation repertoires, according to a later analysis.

The chain combines TRBV7-9 with TRBJ2-7, with 10 bases fitting TRBD1. The sequencing sample was made of PBMCs. This clonotype originated in a woman aged 30 to 39 in good health and CMV-seronegative. The CDR3 sequence: CASSLPGQGSYEQYF. In nucleotides, the CDR3 is TGTGCCAGCAGCCTACCGGGACAGGGGTCCTACGAGCAGTACTTC.